This TCR beta chain comes out of a study of vaccination effects on CD4 cells after COVID-19. Germline lookup yields CDR1 MGHDK and CDR2 SYGVNS. V lost 7 bases, J lost 2 bases, and 10 bases lay in between. This CDR3 region has 13 residues. To note about this clone: Its antigen is unidentified.

Expansion with viral peptide pools was applied to antigen-specific CD4+ T cells by the ViraFEST assay prior to sequencing. CD4+ T cell isolation took place after nine to eleven days of culture. No vaccinee had earlier SARS-CoV-2 infection, and nucleocapsid antibodies were negative. Some clones are missing from TCRdb's copy, which holds only in-frame ones; the method was immunoSEQ multiplex PCR. The repertoire holds roughly 67,000 clones, with around 81% as singletons. Specimen: CD4+ T cells from PBMCs cultured with SARS-CoV-2 spike peptides, collected before COVID-19 vaccination. The gene calls are TRBV25-1 and TRBJ2-3; D is uncertain. This receptor was taken from a human donor who received a COVID-19 vaccine. CDR3 sequence reads: CASTSAHTDTQYF. The CDR3 DNA sequence: TGTGCCAGCACAAGTGCCCACACAGATACGCAGTATTTT.